The source of this T cell receptor beta chain is a study of cytomegalovirus exposure and HLA in healthy donors. Concerning this clone: Its cognate antigen is unknown.

PCR amplification relied on 60 Vbeta primers (plus 13 Jbeta primers). Sequencing was performed with immunoSEQ multiplex PCR; in TCRdb, only in-frame clones are kept and a portion is missing. Seen here are about 120,000 clones, roughly 80% observed once, and the top ten hold about 0.22%. The V gene's germline CDR1 is SGHVS and CDR2 FNYEAQ. Deletions cut 1 base from V and 5 bases from J, with 9 bases between. The CDR3 totals 13 residues. Whole-study findings and limits: A classifier reportedly called cytomegalovirus status with high sensitivity and specificity. In an earlier analysis, productive rearrangement rates for most beta V segments clustered near 90% or 30%.

The chain carries TRBV7-6 and TRBJ2-7, with a tentative D call TRBD2 (7 bases). The sequencing sample was made of PBMCs. This receptor was taken from a man aged 50 to 59 in good health and CMV-seronegative. This CDR3 is CASSLGGGDEQYF. The CDR3, as DNA: TGTGCCAGCAGCTTAGGGGGGGGCGACGAGCAGTACTTC.